The rows below give T cell receptor beta chains drawn from one sample of a study of Ad26.COV2.S vaccination and SARS-CoV-2 variants. Using immunoSEQ multiplex PCR, the repertoire was profiled, and TCRdb retains in-frame clones only, with some absent. The data show 350,000 to 450,000 clones, approximately 92% seen once. The material sequenced was peripheral blood, taken in a trial of Ad26.COV2.S vaccine versus placebo. Receptors originate from a person aged 18-65 years who received the Ad26.COV2.S COVID-19 vaccine or a placebo. Both conserved end residues are trimmed from each CDR3. The order of the fields is J gene, clone size, V gene, CDR3 protein. Clone size is not always given. Where it is, it says once, few, many or a class for expanded clones.

TRBJ2-1 | once | TRBV9 | ASSVAGGGNEQF
TRBJ2-2 | NA | TRBV15 | ATSRDRGAGELF
TRBJ1-6 | NA | TRBV7-2 | ASSLVGHSYNSPLH
TRBJ2-3 | NA | TRBV3-1/TRBV3-2 | ASTPTRSTDTQY
TRBJ2-1 | NA | TRBV9 | ASSRHRDEYNEQF
TRBJ1-1 | NA | TRBV4-3 | ASSQDAGRVPTEAF
TRBJ1-2 | NA | TRBV2 | ASRGGQQNYGYT
TRBJ2-7 | once | TRBV3-1/TRBV3-2 | ASSPSIPAGSIPYEQY
TRBJ2-4 | NA | TRBV4-3 | ASSQEVGQGKQAKNIQY
TRBJ1-1 | NA | TRBV12-3/TRBV12-4 | ASSPNEAF
TRBJ1-2 | NA | TRBV9 | ASSETPGQGIGYT
TRBJ1-3 | NA | TRBV6-5 | ASKTDRAGNTIY
TRBJ1-2 | NA | TRBV27 | ASSLAGQGNYGYT
TRBJ1-1 | NA | TRBV7-2 | ASSLTGGRTEAF
TRBJ2-5 | NA | TRBV11-2 | ASRKTRGFQETQY
TRBJ2-7 | NA | TRBV6-2/TRBV6-3 | ASSPDRLAGRYEQY
TRBJ1-2 | NA | TRBV5-4 | ASKTGGKYGYT
TRBJ2-5 | NA | TRBV5-4 | ASTEAARQETQY
TRBJ2-3 | NA | TRBV5-1 | ASSLSLLGLAAATDTQY
TRBJ2-4 | few | TRBV7-2 | ASSLATGNIQY
TRBJ2-1 | few | TRBV9 | ASSQYSGLGEQF
TRBJ1-1 | NA | TRBV27 | ASSLWGREAF
TRBJ1-6 | NA | TRBV6-6 | ASSYLTGGFNSPLH
TRBJ2-7 | NA | TRBV28 | ASSFSTGTGVPEQY
TRBJ1-2 | NA | TRBV19 | ASNPDLLAAYGYT
TRBJ1-4 | few | TRBV4-3 | ASSRDGFNEKLF